This paragraph covers one TCR beta chain sequence. Its specificity is not known. TCRdb's copy holds only in-frame clones and misses some; the assay was immunoSEQ multiplex PCR. Of 5,400 or so clones in the sample, around 80% are singletons; the top ten hold about 20%. This entry belongs to a study of T cell repertoires in ileal Crohn's disease. Across the study: Operated complications were stricturing disease (about 60%) and penetrating disease (approximately 39%). About half received postoperative treatment, about a dozen with thiopurines and about 20 anti-TNF.

Trimming removed 4 bases from V and 4 bases from J, with 19 bases in between. The germline V gene encodes CDR1 SGHVS and CDR2 FNYEAQ. The CDR3 contains 17 residues. Findings of the study overall: Endoscopic recurrence occurred in every patient whose clonality exceeded 26.8%. Clonal expansions were more frequent in active smokers than non-smokers at surgery.

Time point specified: inflamed ileum from the surgical specimen. The sequenced sample consisted of ileal tissue. The clonotype comes from an adult with Crohn's disease. The chain couples TRBV7-6 to TRBJ2-2, with a possible D match to TRBD2 (6 bases). The CDR3 nucleotides are TGTGCCAGCAGCTCGACCCGGGCGGGACCTGGCACCGGGGAGCTGTTTTTT. Amino acids: CASSSTRAGPGTGELFF.